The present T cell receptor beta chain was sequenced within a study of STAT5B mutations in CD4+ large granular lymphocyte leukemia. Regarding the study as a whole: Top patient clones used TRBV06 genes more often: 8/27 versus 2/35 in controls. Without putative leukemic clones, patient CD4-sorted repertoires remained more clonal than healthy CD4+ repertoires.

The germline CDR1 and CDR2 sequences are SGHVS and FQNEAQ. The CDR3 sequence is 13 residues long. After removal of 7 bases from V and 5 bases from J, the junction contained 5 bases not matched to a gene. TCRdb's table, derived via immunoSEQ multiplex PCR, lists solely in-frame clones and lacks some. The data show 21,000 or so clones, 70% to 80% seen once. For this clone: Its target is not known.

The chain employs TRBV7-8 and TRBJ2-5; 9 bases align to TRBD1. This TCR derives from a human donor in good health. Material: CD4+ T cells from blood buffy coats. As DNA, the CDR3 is TGTGCCAGCACCGGGACAGGGCTGGAGACCCAGTACTTC. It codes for CASTGTGLETQYF. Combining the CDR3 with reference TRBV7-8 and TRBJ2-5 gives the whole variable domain GAGVSQSPRYKVAKRGQDVALRCDPISGHVSLFWYQQALGQGPEFLTYFQNEAQLDKSGLPSDRFFAERPEGSVSTLKIQRTQQEDSAVYLCASTGTGLETQYFGPGTRLLVL.